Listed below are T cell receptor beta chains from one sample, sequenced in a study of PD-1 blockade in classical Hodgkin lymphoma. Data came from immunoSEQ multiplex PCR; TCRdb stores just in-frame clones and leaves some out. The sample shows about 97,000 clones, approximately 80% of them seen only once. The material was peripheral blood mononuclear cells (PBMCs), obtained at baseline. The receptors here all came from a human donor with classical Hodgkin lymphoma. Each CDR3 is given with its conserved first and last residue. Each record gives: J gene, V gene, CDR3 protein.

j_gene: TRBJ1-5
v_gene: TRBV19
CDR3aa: CATGPGTGVWGNQPQHF

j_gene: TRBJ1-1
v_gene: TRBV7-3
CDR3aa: CASSSQQNTEAFF

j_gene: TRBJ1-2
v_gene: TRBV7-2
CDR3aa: CASSPRDRGLTNYGYTF

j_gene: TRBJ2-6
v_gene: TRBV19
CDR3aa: CASSIVGGRPSSSGANVLTF

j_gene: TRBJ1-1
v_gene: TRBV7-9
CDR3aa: CASSLGGEAFF

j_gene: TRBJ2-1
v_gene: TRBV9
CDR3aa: CASSVLGTSAYNEQFF

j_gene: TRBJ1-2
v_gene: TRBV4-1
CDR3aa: CASSQEQGIAYGYTF

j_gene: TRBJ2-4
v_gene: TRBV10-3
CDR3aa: CAISDPPGAGAKNIQYF

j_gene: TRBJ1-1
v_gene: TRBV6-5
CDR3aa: CASSPTGGRTEAFF

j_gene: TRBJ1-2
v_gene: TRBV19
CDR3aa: CASSHTHRGGYGYTF

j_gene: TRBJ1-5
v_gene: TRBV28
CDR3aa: CASSFSGTYQPQHF

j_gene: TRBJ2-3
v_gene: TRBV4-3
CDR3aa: CASSQILAGVPGTQYF

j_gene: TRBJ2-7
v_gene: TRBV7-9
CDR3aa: CASSLSSYEQYF

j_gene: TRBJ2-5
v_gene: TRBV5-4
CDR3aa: CASSLVTSVETQYF

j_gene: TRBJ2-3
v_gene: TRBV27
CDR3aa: CASSPPSGLSTDTQYF

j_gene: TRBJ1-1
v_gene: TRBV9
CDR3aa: CASSVSPGVNTEAFF

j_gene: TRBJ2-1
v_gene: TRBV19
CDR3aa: CASSGLAGLDEQFF

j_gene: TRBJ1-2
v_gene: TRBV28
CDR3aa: CASSTPQGFHYGYTF

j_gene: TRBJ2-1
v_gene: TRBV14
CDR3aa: CASSQRFGLAEPLSYNEQFF

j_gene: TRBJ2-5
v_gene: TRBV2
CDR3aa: CASSALTGETQYF

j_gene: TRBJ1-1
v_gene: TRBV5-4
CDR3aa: CASSLQGGHTEAFF

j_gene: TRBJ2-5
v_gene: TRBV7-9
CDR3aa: CASSFGAYWETQYF

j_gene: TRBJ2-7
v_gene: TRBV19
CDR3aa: CASSISSGSYEQYF

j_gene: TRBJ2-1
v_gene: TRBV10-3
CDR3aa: CAISDGTSGNNEQFF

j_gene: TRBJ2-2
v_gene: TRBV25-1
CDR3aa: CASSSPGQGRTGELFF

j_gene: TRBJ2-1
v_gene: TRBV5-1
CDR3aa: CASSLEPDTALSEQFF

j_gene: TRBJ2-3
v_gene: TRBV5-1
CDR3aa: CASRTGTDTQYF

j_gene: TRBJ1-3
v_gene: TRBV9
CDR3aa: CASSVFPQGAGNTIYF

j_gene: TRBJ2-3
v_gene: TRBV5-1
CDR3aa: CASSWTSSFDTDTQYF

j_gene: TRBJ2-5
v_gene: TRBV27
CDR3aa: CASSLRQVETQYF

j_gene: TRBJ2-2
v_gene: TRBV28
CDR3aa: CAVGLAVPGELFF

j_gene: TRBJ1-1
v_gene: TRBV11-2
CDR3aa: CASSLDTGNVKAFF

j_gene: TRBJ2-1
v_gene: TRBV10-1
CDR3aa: CASSKARDRDFDEQFF

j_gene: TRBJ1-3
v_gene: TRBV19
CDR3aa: CASSSAGESGNTIYF

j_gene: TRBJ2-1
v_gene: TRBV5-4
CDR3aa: CASSLVAGGQGFEQFF

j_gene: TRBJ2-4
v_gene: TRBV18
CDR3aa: CASSYLTKNIQYF

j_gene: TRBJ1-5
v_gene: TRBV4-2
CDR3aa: CASSQERDSQRPQHF